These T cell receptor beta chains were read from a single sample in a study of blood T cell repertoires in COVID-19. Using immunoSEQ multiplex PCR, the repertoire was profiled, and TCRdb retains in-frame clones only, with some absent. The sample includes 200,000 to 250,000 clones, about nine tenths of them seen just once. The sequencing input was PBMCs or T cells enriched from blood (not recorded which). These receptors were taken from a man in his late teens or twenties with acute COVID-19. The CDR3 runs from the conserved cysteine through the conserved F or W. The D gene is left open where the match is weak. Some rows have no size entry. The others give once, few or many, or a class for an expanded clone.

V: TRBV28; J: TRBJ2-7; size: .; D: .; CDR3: CASRLSSGEQYF; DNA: TGTGCCAGCAGACTCTCGTCGGGCGAGCAGTACTTC
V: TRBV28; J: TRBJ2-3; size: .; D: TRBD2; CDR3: CASSPWTSGSTDTQYF; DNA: TGTGCCAGCAGTCCCTGGACTAGCGGGAGCACAGATACGCAGTATTTT
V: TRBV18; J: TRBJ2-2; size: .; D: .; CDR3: CASSPRDTGELFF; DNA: TGTGCCAGCTCACCGCGGGACACCGGGGAGCTGTTTTTT
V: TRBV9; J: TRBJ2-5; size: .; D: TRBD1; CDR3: CASSSTGYPVRETQYF; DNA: TGTGCCAGCAGCTCGACAGGGTACCCGGTACGAGAGACCCAGTACTTC
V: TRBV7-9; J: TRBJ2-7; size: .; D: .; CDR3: CASSKPPGATGQSYEQYF; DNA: TGTGCCAGCAGCAAACCCCCAGGGGCCACCGGCCAATCCTACGAGCAGTACTTC
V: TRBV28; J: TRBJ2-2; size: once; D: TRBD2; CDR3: CASNAGAEYTGELFF; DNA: TGTGCCAGCAACGCGGGAGCGGAGTACACCGGGGAGCTGTTTTTT
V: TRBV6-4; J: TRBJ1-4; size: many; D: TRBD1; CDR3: CASSDSTKGQETVGGEKLFF; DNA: TGTGCCAGCAGTGACTCGACAAAGGGACAGGAGACCGTAGGGGGTGAAAAACTGTTTTTT
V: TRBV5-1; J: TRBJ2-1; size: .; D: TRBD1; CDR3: CASSLNLQGAFGLNEQFF; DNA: TGCGCCAGCAGCTTAAATTTACAGGGGGCTTTCGGTTTGAATGAGCAGTTCTTC
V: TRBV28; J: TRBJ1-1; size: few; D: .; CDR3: CASTSLPDTEAFF; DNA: TGTGCCAGCACTTCATTACCGGACACTGAAGCTTTCTTT
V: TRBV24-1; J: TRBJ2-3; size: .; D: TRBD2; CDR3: CATSDPSREGPDTQYF; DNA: TGTGCCACCAGTGACCCTTCACGGGAGGGCCCAGATACGCAGTATTTT
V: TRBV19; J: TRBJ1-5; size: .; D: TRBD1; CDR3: CASSMTGGVNQPQHF; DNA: TGTGCCAGTAGTATGACAGGGGGCGTCAATCAGCCCCAGCATTTT
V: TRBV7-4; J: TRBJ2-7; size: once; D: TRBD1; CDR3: CASSCNQDREDYEQYF; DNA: TGTGCCAGCAGCTGCAATCAGGACAGGGAAGACTACGAGCAGTACTTC
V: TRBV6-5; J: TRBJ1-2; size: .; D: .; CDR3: CASSLRQGPNYGYTF; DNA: TGTGCCAGCAGTTTAAGGCAGGGGCCCAACTATGGCTACACCTTC
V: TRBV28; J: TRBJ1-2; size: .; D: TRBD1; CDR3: CASSFGVGQGARGYTF; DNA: TGTGCCAGCAGTTTTGGTGTGGGACAGGGGGCGAGGGGCTACACCTTC
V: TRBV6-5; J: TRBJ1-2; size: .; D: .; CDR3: CASRPLIGRSSGYTF; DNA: TGTGCCAGCAGACCGCTTATAGGCAGGTCTAGCGGCTACACCTTC
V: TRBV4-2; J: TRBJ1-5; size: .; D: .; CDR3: CASSQSQGNQPQHF; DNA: TGTGCCAGCAGCCAAAGCCAGGGGAATCAGCCCCAGCATTTT
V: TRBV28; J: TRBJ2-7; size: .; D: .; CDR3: CASSLVQGNYEQYF; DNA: TGTGCCAGCAGTTTGGTGCAGGGGAACTACGAGCAGTACTTC
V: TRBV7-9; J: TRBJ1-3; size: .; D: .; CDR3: CASILPTGEAGNTIYF; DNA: TGTGCCAGCATTTTGCCGACAGGAGAGGCTGGAAACACCATATATTTT
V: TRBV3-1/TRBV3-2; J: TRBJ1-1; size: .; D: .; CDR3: CASSHHGRNTEAFF; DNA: TGTGCCAGCAGCCACCATGGGAGGAACACTGAAGCTTTCTTT
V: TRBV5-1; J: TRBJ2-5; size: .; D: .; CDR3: CASSSSQRETQYF; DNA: TGCGCCAGCAGCTCGTCTCAGAGGGAGACCCAGTACTTC
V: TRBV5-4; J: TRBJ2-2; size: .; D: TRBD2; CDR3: CASSPGLAGGLTGELFF; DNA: TGTGCCAGCAGTCCGGGACTAGCGGGAGGGCTTACCGGGGAGCTGTTTTTT
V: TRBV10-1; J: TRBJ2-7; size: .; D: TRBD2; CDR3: CASSESAGGSYEQYF; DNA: TGCGCCAGCAGTGAATCGGCGGGAGGATCCTACGAGCAGTACTTC
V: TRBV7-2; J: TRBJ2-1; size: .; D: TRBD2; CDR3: CASSQSSGRFINEQFF; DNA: TGTGCCAGCAGCCAGAGTAGCGGGAGATTCATTAATGAGCAGTTCTTC
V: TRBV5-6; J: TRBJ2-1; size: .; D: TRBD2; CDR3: CASSAGAGGLNEQFF; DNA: TGTGCCAGCAGCGCCGGGGCGGGAGGGCTCAATGAGCAGTTCTTC
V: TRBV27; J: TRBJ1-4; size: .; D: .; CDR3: CASSLGRESEKLFF; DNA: TGTGCCAGCAGTTTAGGCAGGGAAAGTGAAAAACTGTTTTTT
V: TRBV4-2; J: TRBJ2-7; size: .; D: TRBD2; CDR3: CASSPRLADSSYEQYF; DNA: TGTGCCAGCAGCCCCCGACTAGCGGACAGCTCCTACGAGCAGTACTTC
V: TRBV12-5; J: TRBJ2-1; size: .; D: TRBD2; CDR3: CASGFSLAGPDNEQFF; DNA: TGTGCTAGTGGTTTTTCCCTAGCGGGACCCGACAATGAGCAGTTCTTC
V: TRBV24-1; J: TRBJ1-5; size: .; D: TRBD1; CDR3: CATSDFRDRGYNQPQHF; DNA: TGTGCCACCAGTGATTTCCGGGACAGGGGATACAATCAGCCCCAGCATTTT
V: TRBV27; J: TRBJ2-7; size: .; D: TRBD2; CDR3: CASRETSGSFYEQYF; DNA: TGTGCCAGCAGGGAAACTAGCGGGAGCTTCTACGAGCAGTACTTC
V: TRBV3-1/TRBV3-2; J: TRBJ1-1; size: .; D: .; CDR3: CASSQGSGVVGEAFF; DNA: TGTGCCAGCAGCCAGGGCAGCGGTGTTGTGGGTGAAGCTTTCTTT
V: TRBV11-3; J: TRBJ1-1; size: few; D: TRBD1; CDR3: CASSPRTGMNTEAFF; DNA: TGTGCCAGCAGCCCACGGACAGGGATGAACACTGAAGCTTTCTTT
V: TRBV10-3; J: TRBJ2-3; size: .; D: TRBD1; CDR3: CAIRLTGSEDTQYF; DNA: TGTGCCATCAGGTTGACAGGGTCCGAAGATACGCAGTATTTT
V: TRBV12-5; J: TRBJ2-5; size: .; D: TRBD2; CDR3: CASGLEGGPKTQYF; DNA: TGTGCTAGTGGTTTAGAGGGAGGGCCTAAGACCCAGTACTTC
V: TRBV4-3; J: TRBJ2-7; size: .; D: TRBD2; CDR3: CASSPRLAGGYEQYF; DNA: TGCGCCAGCAGCCCCAGACTAGCGGGAGGTTACGAGCAGTACTTC
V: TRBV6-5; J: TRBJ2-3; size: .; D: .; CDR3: CASSSLAGADTQYF; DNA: TGTGCCAGCAGTTCACTCGCAGGCGCAGATACGCAGTATTTT
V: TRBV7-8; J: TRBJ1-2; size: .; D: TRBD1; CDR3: CASSRQGVYGYTF; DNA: TGTGCCAGCAGCCGGCAGGGGGTCTATGGCTACACCTTC
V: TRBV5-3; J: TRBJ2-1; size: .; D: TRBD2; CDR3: CARSFGTSGSQRFYNEQFF; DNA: TGTGCCAGAAGCTTCGGTACTAGCGGGAGTCAGCGATTCTACAATGAGCAGTTCTTC
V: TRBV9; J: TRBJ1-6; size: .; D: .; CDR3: CASSVGAGEGNNSPLHF; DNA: TGTGCCAGCAGCGTAGGGGCGGGAGAGGGCAATAATTCACCCCTCCACTTT
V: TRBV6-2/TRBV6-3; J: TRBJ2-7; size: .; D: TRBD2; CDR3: CASSYIGTSGIYEQYF; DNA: TGTGCCAGCAGTTACATCGGGACTAGCGGGATTTACGAGCAGTACTTC
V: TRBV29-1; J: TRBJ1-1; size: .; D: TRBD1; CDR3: CSVEFSDRALTEAFF; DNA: TGCAGCGTTGAATTTTCCGACAGGGCCCTCACTGAAGCTTTCTTT
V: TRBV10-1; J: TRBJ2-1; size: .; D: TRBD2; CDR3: CASSESRGSSYNEQFF; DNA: TGCGCCAGCAGTGAGTCTCGCGGGAGCTCCTACAATGAGCAGTTCTTC
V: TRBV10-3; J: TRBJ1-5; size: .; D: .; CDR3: CAISETQGMQAALSQHF; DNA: TGTGCCATCAGCGAAACCCAGGGGATGCAAGCTGCTTTGTCCCAGCATTTT
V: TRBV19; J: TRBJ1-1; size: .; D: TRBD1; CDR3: CASSIVPGGNTEAFF; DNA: TGTGCCAGTAGTATTGTTCCAGGGGGGAACACTGAAGCTTTCTTT
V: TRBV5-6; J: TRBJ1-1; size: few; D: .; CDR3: CASSLGGPTRTEAFF; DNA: TGTGCCAGCAGCTTAGGCGGGCCAACGAGAACTGAAGCTTTCTTT
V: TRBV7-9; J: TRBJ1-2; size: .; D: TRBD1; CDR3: CASSWGQLNYGYTF; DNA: TGTGCCAGCAGCTGGGGACAGCTTAACTATGGCTACACCTTC
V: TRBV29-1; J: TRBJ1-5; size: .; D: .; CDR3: CSVGGNSNQPQHF; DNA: TGCAGCGTTGGCGGGAATAGCAATCAGCCCCAGCATTTT
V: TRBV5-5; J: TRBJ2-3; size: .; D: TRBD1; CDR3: CASSLGYRDRGFVRTDTQYF; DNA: TGTGCCAGCAGCTTGGGTTACCGGGACAGGGGGTTCGTTCGCACAGATACGCAGTATTTT
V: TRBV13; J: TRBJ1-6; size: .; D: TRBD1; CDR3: CASSLTGGNSPLHF; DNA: TGTGCCAGCAGCTTGACAGGGGGGAATTCACCCCTCCACTTT
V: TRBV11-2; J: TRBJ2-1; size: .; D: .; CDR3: CASSATGTFDEQFF; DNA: TGTGCCAGCAGCGCAACCGGGACTTTTGATGAGCAGTTCTTC
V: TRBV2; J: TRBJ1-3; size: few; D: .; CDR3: CASRTGLLYSGNTIYF; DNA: TGTGCCAGCAGGACAGGCTTGCTCTACTCTGGAAACACCATATATTTT